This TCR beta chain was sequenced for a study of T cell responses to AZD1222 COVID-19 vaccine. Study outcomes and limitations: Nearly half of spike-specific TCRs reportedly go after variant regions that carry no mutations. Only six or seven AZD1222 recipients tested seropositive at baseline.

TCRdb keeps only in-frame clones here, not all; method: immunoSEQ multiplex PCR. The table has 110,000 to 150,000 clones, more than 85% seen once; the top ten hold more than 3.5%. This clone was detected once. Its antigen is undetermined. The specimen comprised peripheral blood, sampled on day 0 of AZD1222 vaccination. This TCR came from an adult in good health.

CDR3 bases: TGTGCCACCAGTGATTCGGGGACCGGCCAGCCCCAGCATTTT. Amino acid sequence: CATSDSGTGQPQHF. This sequence joins TRBV24-1 and TRBJ1-5; possibly TRBD1 for D (5 bases). The CDR3 loop spans 14 amino acids. V was clipped by 2 bases and J by 7 bases, with 11 bases between them. CDR1 is KGHDR and CDR2 is SFDVKD in the germline V gene.